This TCR beta chain was documented in a study of shared clonotypes between healthy human individuals. CDR1 SGHRS and CDR2 YFSETQ come from the germline V gene. The V and J ends lost 4 bases and 6 bases, in that order; junction bases with no gene match: 8. This CDR3 has 16 amino acids. Assay execution took place at the deep level. Assay used: immunoSEQ multiplex PCR; TCRdb lists only in-frame clones, some missing. In the table there are 2 million to 2.5 million clones, about 94% of which are singletons. On this clone itself: What it recognizes is unknown.

Study results and limitations: The study found lower generation probabilities in non-shared clonotypes than in those shared by all four donors. Shared across several donors were about 4.6% of the naive CD4 clonotypes.

Sequenced material: naive CD4+ T cells sorted from blood. Documented subset: CD45RA+ positively selected. This clonotype was sampled from a man younger than 35 in good health. The chain employs TRBV5-1 and TRBJ2-2; 11 nucleotides agree with TRBD2. The CDR3 spells CASSTGLAEGPGELFF. The CDR3 nucleotides read TGCGCCAGCAGCACGGGACTAGCGGAGGGACCCGGGGAGCTGTTTTTT.